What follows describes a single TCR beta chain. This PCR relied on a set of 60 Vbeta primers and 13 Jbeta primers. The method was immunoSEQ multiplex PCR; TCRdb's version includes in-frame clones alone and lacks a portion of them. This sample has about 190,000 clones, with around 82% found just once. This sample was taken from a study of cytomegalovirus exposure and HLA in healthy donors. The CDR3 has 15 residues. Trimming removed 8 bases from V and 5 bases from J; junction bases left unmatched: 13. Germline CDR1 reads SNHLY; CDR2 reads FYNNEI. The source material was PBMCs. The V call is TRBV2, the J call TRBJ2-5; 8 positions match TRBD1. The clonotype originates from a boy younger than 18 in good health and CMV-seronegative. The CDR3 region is CASRRGQGAMETQYF. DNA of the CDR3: TGTGCCAGCCGTCGGGGGCAGGGGGCAATGGAGACCCAGTACTTC.